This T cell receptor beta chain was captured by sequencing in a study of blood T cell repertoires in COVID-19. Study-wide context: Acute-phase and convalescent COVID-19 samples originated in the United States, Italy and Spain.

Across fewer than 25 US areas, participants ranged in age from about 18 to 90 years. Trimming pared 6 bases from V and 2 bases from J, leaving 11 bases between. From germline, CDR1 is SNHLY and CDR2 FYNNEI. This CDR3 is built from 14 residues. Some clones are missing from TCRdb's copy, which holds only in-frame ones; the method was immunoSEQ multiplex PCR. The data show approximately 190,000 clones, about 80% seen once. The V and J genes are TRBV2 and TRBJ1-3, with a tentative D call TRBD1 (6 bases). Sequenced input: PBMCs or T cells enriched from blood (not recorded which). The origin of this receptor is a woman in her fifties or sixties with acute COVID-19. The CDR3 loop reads CASSPEGAGNTIYF. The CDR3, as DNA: TGTGCCAGCAGCCCCGAGGGGGCTGGAAACACCATATATTTT.